This T cell receptor beta chain was sequenced during a study of long-term antiretroviral therapy in people with HIV (dated by TCRdb to between 2021 and 2022). Looking at the study overall: Collection of the earliest samples took place about a decade ahead of the 2015 WHO recommendation for immediate ART, at a time when ART was typically delayed until CD4 counts fell. A retrospective serial study tested whether changes in peripheral blood TRB repertoire composition and diversity were associated with ART initiation and durable HIV suppression. The cohort contributed about 180 cryopreserved PBMC samples from about 29 adults with confirmed HIV infection, collected serially over a mean of about six years (range 1-12). Among the approximately 30 participants with HIV, eleven were female. No cross-contamination during QIAcube processing was shown when test extractions of a monoclonal T-cell line were performed alongside 25 to 35 polyclonal samples.

As concerns this clone: What antigen it recognizes has not been identified. No qualities accompany the bases; no much larger clone lies one base away.

Ends trimmed: V by 6 bases, J by 9 bases; bases unmatched to a gene: 7. Sequences MDHEN (CDR1) and SYDVKM (CDR2) are obtained from the germline V gene. From the cysteine up to the phenylalanine, the CDR3 has a length of 12 residues. Of the read, only the CDR3 DNA is kept; its 36 bases are in frame from base 1. To be included, a participant needed at least one PBMC sample from before ART initiation plus at least two post-ART samples. All participants with HIV were treated in the United States of America. Cryopreserved samples of about 0.95-10 million PBMC were thawed and washed before DNA extraction. At the time of the earliest PBMC sample for each participant with HIV, ages ranged from about 23 to 60 years. Per participant, PBMC samples came from 1-4 timepoints prior to ART initiation and 2-8 timepoints following ART initiation, for a median of 7 samples. Serial HIV viral load, CD4+ T-cell count, ART history and demographic data were obtained for every participant. A Qiagen kit on a QIAcube was used to extract genomic DNA from unsorted PBMC, with samples processed in batches of 12.

The immunoSEQ hsTCRB v3.0 assay was used at survey level resolution to sequence the TRB variable region. TRB sequencing targeted a depth of roughly 40,000-55,000 T-cell genomes per sample. TRB libraries were pooled and sequenced on an Illumina MiSeq using a v3 150-cycle kit. The original methods were these. Analysis of repertoires was carried out in R inside a reproducible Nextflow workflow spanning QC, data transformation and analysis. LymphoSeq2, an R package for exploring AIRR-Seq data, was used to implement the custom analyses. A few samples that produced fewer than 5000 total TRB sequences were removed, so 150 to 200 HIV repertoires were analyzed. Among the 180 to 200 HIV repertoires that were kept, some 61 were collected before ART initiation and more than 120 were collected after ART initiation. Repertoires were downsampled to 5000 TRB nucleotide sequences, and summary statistics were averaged over 100 downsampling iterations. The analysis kept only TRB sequences whose CDR3 regions were at least seven amino acids long. Diversity was assessed using a clonality score derived from Shannon entropy and using the Gini coefficient. In repertoire networks, the top 5000 CDR3 amino acid sequences were linked whenever an edit distance of one separated two sequences. For TRB CDR3 amino acid sequences, antigen specificity groups and MHC restriction were predicted with GLIPH2. CDR3 amino acid sequences were matched against VDJdb and McPAS-TCR to flag known CMV, EBV, HIV or tissue antigen associations. Pre-ART, post-ART and control groups were compared with Wilcoxon signed-rank tests and Holm-Bonferroni correction. Imported from immuneACCESS, the table was reduced by TCRdb to in-frame sequences with V and J called. These copies leave out some clones; in studies compared against another copy, an unresolved V gene accounts for under half, and the cause of the remainder is not known. V and J calls and clone size follow that table, whereas D and trimming were derived from the DNA. The sample yields around 23,000 clones; more than 80% were counted once. The ten biggest clones cover around 20% of the sample.

What the authors observed across the whole study: The samples span the years 2004 to 2017, and the ART regimens used at that time may not be as effective as current regimens. HIV repertoires had narrower CDR3 length ranges than controls, and the network structure suggested an antigen-experienced repertoire that shifted only slightly toward naive after ART. Expanded TRB clones identified before ART initiation dominated the repertoire across all time points, though the dominance fluctuated and decreased in many PLHIV after ART. Because cell numbers in pre-ART samples were limited, unsorted PBMC were profiled instead of sorted CD4+ and CD8+ T cells. Since PBMC availability was limited, sequencing covered only the TCR beta chain, with no alpha chain pairing. No data were available on ART adherence, viral resistance or therapy changes, limiting inferences about post-ART repertoire changes. A significant increase in TRB diversity was found to be associated with ART initiation, although TRB diversity was observed to remain significantly below that of transplant donor controls even after long-term ART.

This clonotype was obtained from a man between 35 and 55 years old with HIV. Rearrangement joined TRBV28 to TRBJ1-2, and TRBD1 matches 7 of the central bases. This material consisted of unsorted PBMCs, taken 0.5 years before starting antiretroviral therapy. The CDR3 region: CASSRDRVSYTF. Read as DNA, the sequence is TGTGCCAGCAGCCGGGACAGAGTAAGCTACACCTTC.